A single sample is the source of the 21 T cell receptor beta chains below, sequenced in a study of breast tumors, draining lymph nodes, adjacent tissues. TCRdb re-derived calls from the multiplex PCR reads in MiXCR, one entry per CDR3 protein. The sample has about 22,000 distinct CDR3 sequences, more than 50% seen once; the top ten hold approximately 14%. The material sequenced was breast tumor tissue. Source of these receptors: a female donor with breast cancer. Some clones in this sample may be carry-over from other donors' samples.

The gene calls are TRBV11-2 and TRBJ1-1; D gene uncertain. The germline V gene has CDR1 SGHAT and CDR2 FQNNGV. The CDR3 runs 12 residues. Trimming cost V 3 bases and J 1 base, with 3 bases left between them. In DNA form, the CDR3 reads TGTGCCAGCAGCTTCGCGAACACTGAAGCTTTCTTT. Amino acids: CASSFANTEAFF.

The rearrangement joins TRBV20-1 to TRBJ1-6; the D is unclear. Germline CDR1 and CDR2: DFQATT and SNEGSKA (reference sequence). Deletions cut 6 bases from V and 5 bases from J, with 14 bases between. There are 14 residues in the CDR3. CDR3 DNA: TGCAGTGCCGAGGGAGGGCCTGATAATTCACCCCTCCACTTT. Amino acids: CSAEGGPDNSPLHF.

The chain links TRBV7-9 to TRBJ2-5; TRBD2 matches 7 bases. Germline lookup yields CDR1 SEHNR and CDR2 FQNEAQ (reference sequence). This CDR3 contains 16 residues. J lost 4 bases, V lost 1 base, and 9 bases had no gene match. CDR3 sequence: CASSLVSVPGGETQYF. The CDR3, as DNA: TGTGCCAGCAGCTTAGTCTCGGTCCCGGGGGGAGAGACCCAGTACTTC.

The genes are TRBV2 and TRBJ1-5, with D perhaps matching TRBD1 (5 bases). The germline gives CDR1 SNHLY, CDR2 FYNNEI. The CDR3 covers 15 residues. V was shortened by 6 bases and J by 4 bases, with 16 bases between the two germline ends. CDR3 residues: CASSSRVAGNQPQHF. The CDR3 DNA reads as TGTGCCAGCAGCTCCAGGGTAGCAGGGAATCAGCCCCAGCATTTT.

V usage is TRBV7-9 and J usage is TRBJ2-1, with D perhaps matching TRBD1 (5 bases). The CDR3 extends over 14 amino acids. V lost 2 bases and J 4 bases, leaving 9 bases between the germline ends. Germline lookup yields CDR1 SEHNR and CDR2 FQNEAQ (reference sequence). The CDR3 nucleotides read TGTGCCAGCAGCTTAACACCAGGGTACAATGAGCAGTTCTTC. Residues: CASSLTPGYNEQFF.

This clonotype was picked up many times. The chain is built from TRBV6-2 or TRBV6-3 and TRBJ2-3; D is unclear. Germline-derived CDR1 and CDR2 are MNHEY and SVGEGT. Trimming removed 6 bases from V and 6 bases from J, with 13 bases in between. The length of the CDR3 is 13 residues. CDR3 in DNA: TGTGCCAGCAGCAGCTATAGCAGGGATACGCAGTATTTT. This translates into CASSSYSRDTQYF.

V usage is TRBV4-1 and J usage is TRBJ2-6, with unresolved D. V lost 0 bases, J lost 0 bases, and 6 bases lay in between. The germline V gene encodes CDR1 MGHRA and CDR2 YSYEKL. CDR3 length equals 16 residues. CDR3 region: CASSQEADSGANVLTF. CDR3 sequence (DNA): TGCGCCAGCAGCCAAGAAGCCGACTCTGGGGCCAACGTCCTGACTTTC.

This clonotype was seen repeatedly, ten times or more. The chain links TRBV24-1 to TRBJ2-2, with TRBD1 matching 10 bases. CDR1 and CDR2 from the germline V gene are KGHDR and SFDVKD. The CDR3 covers 14 residues. Trimming removed 8 bases from V and 5 bases from J; junction bases left unmatched: 4. The CDR3, as DNA: TGTGCCACCAAAGGACAGGGGGAAACCGGGGAGCTGTTTTTT. Protein product: CATKGQGETGELFF.

As concerns this clonotype: A much larger clone is a single base away; this may be a read error. The chain uses TRBV7-8 and TRBJ2-5; TRBD2 agrees at 7 bases. The germline gives CDR1 SGHVS, CDR2 FQNEAQ. The length of the CDR3 is 15 residues. The CDR3 DNA follows: TGTGCCAGCAGCTCCTGGACGGGGGGTGGAGAGACCCAGCACTTC. Protein sequence: CASSSWTGGGETQHF.

A remark on this clonotype: Here the CDR3 omits its conserved ending phenylalanine or tryptophan, so a read error is the likely source. The chain recombines TRBV7-9 with TRBJ2-6; TRBD2 might be the D (6 bases). This CDR3 has 13 residues. V gave up 5 bases and J gave up 10 bases, with 12 bases separating them. Per the germline V gene, CDR1 is SEHNR and CDR2 is FQNEAQ (reference sequence). As DNA, the CDR3 is TGTGCCAGCAGCGTAACTGCGGGGAACGTCCTGACTTAC. Encoded protein: CASSVTAGNVLTY.

Turning to this clonotype: The conserved closing phenylalanine or tryptophan is absent in this CDR3, likely reflecting a read error. The rearrangement uses TRBV18 and TRBJ1-6, with 9 bases identical to TRBD1. Losses at the gene ends were 5 bases for V and 11 bases for J; bases not matched to a gene: 13. Germline V CDR1 and CDR2: KGHSH, LQKENI. The CDR3 is 16 residues long. The CDR3 DNA follows: TGTGCCAGCTCATCTCTTCCGGGACAGGGTTCGCCACCCCTCCACCTT. Its protein is CASSSLPGQGSPPLHL.

CDR3 region: CASSGDYSYEQYF. CDR3 sequence (DNA): TGTGCCAGCAGCGGGGACTACTCGTACGAGCAGTACTTC. V and J are TRBV12-3 or TRBV12-4 and TRBJ2-7; 7 bases align to TRBD2. The V segment lost 6 bases and the J segment 4 bases; nucleotides outside the gene matches: 6. CDR3 size: 13 residues.

This clonotype has ten or more counts. The CDR3 nucleotides are TGCGCCAGCAGCTTGGTGCTCTCCGGGGAGCTGTTTTTT. Its protein is CASSLVLSGELFF. The chain links TRBV5-1 to TRBJ2-2; D not resolved. Germline V CDR1 and CDR2: SGHRS, YFSETQ. This CDR3 has 13 amino acids. V shed 0 bases and J shed 6 bases, with 6 bases lying between them.

CDR3 protein: CAIRPQDGSHSPLHF. In nucleotides, the CDR3 is TGTGCCATCAGGCCTCAGGACGGTAGTCATTCACCCCTCCACTTT. This rearrangement joins TRBV10-3 to TRBJ1-6; D uncertain. The CDR3 covers 15 residues. The V end was cut by 6 bases, the J end by 8 bases, with 17 bases between. Germline CDR1 is ENHRY and CDR2 is SYGVKD.

This clonotype is judged medium-sized (0.01 to 0.1%). The chain carries TRBV6-4 and TRBJ2-3; 10 bases align to TRBD2. The junction had 6 bases not matched to a gene; V was cut back by 3 bases and J by 6 bases. Germline loops: CDR1 MRHNA, CDR2 SNTAGT. The CDR3 has 15 residues. The CDR3 region is CASSELAGEADTQYF. Here the CDR3 DNA reads TGTGCCAGCAGTGAGCTAGCGGGAGAGGCTGATACGCAGTATTTT.

The chain is built from TRBV19 and TRBJ1-6, with 10 bases matching TRBD1. The V gene's germline CDR1 is LNHDA and CDR2 SQIVND (reference sequence). The CDR3 is 12 amino acids. V lost 8 bases to trimming and J lost 9 bases; unmatched junction nucleotides: 1. The CDR3 loop reads CASRTGGSPLHF. As DNA, the CDR3 is TGTGCCAGTCGGACAGGGGGTTCACCCCTCCACTTT.

The chain joins TRBV20-1 to TRBJ2-1, with D possibly being TRBD2 (5 bases). This CDR3 comprises 12 residues. V shed 5 bases and J shed 8 bases, with 13 bases lying between them. The germline CDR1 and CDR2 sequences are DFQATT and SNEGSKA (reference sequence). The CDR3 sequence is CSALLLGDEQFF. The CDR3 DNA follows: TGCAGTGCTCTCCTCCTCGGGGATGAGCAGTTCTTC.

Sample share makes this clonotype medium-sized. One end of the junction fails to match germline, which may point to a read error. The chain joins TRBV7-8 to TRBJ2-7; D unresolved. CDR3 size: 12 residues. Per the germline V gene, CDR1 is SGHVS and CDR2 is FQNEAQ. The CDR3 spells CASSLGSYEQYF. As DNA, the CDR3 is TGTGCCAGCAGTTTAGGCTCCTACGAGCAGTACTTC.

This clonotype was detected a few times. This sequence joins TRBV7-3 and TRBJ2-2, with D possibly TRBD2 on 6 matching bases. The germline V and J ends were trimmed by 2 bases and 2 bases, with 9 bases remaining between them. The germline V gene encodes CDR1 SGHTA and CDR2 FQGTGA. This CDR3 spans 15 amino acids. The CDR3 DNA follows: TGTGCCAGCAGCTTACTCGGGGGAAACACCGGGGAGCTGTTTTTT. This codes for CASSLLGGNTGELFF.

The rearrangement uses TRBV15 and TRBJ2-7, with D uncertain. The CDR3 consists of 14 residues. V was trimmed by 0 bases and J by 0 bases, leaving 6 bases between them. Germline assignment: CDR1 LNHNV and CDR2 YYDKDF (reference sequence). CDR3 nucleotides: TGTGCCACCAGCAGAGATGAAGGCTCCTACGAGCAGTACTTC. This translates into CATSRDEGSYEQYF.

This chain joins TRBV7-9 and TRBJ2-5; 12 bases map to TRBD2. This CDR3 has 13 amino acids. J gave up 5 bases and V 5 bases, and 0 bases lay outside the gene matches. Germline loops: CDR1 SEHNR, CDR2 FQNEAQ (reference sequence). The CDR3 nucleotides read TGTGCCAGCAGCGGACTAGCGGGGGAGACCCAGTACTTC. It encodes CASSGLAGETQYF. Variable domain in full (rest from reference TRBV7-9 and TRBJ2-5): DTGVSQNPRHKITKRGQNVTFRCDPISEHNRLYWYRQTLGQGPEFLTYFQNEAQLEKSRLLSDRFSAERPKGSFSTLEIQRTEQGDSAMYLCASSGLAGETQYFGPGTRLLVL.